The subject of this entry is one T cell receptor beta chain. What it recognizes is unknown. Its ends do not fully match the called genes, so a read error is possible. This sample is drawn from a study of blood T cells in healthy people across ages. Per-sample yields of isolated PBMCs were at least 6 million. The CDR3 is 13 amino acids. PCR was performed a second time for about 6 to 12 cycles using a sample-barcoded 5' primer and a J-beta primer mix. MiXCR was run by TCRdb on the 5' RACE reads, yielding one entry per CDR3 protein. The sample shows about 930,000 distinct CDR3 sequences, about 27% of them seen only once. Study-level points and caveats: Changes seen in expanded clonotypes were possibly confounded by donor CMV status left unknown.

The same specimen was also included in a second study, on T cells of mothers and their children. From that paper: The people who donated were three healthy Caucasian mothers and their six children. Researchers report slightly higher, though non-significant, overlap in related mother-child pairs than in unrelated pairs.

This TCR came from a woman aged 40 to 50 in good health. The V and J genes are TRBV12-3 or TRBV12-4 and TRBJ2-7; D ambiguous. The J call may be in error: the DNA end matches TRBJ2-5 better. The source material was blood. The CDR3 sequence: CAGSLKVRETQYF. The CDR3 coding sequence is TGTGCCGGCAGTTTGAAGGTTAGGGAGACCCAGTACTTC.